These T cell receptor beta chains were read from a single sample in a study of cytomegalovirus exposure and HLA in healthy donors. TCRdb's copy holds only in-frame clones and misses some; the assay was immunoSEQ multiplex PCR. The sample has 120,000 to 150,000 clones, roughly a tenth seen once. The sequenced sample was PBMCs. These receptors originate from a male donor in good health and CMV-seronegative. CDR3s include the opening cysteine and the closing phenylalanine or tryptophan. A D gene is named only where the DNA matches it firmly. The size of a clone is reported for some rows only, either as once, few or many, or as a class for expanded clones.

clone size	V gene	J gene	D gene	CDR3 DNA	CDR3 protein
few	TRBV6-1	TRBJ1-5	.	TGTGCCAGCAGGACATATAGCAATCAGCCCCAGCATTTT	CASRTYSNQPQHF
.	TRBV5-6	TRBJ1-3	.	TGTGCCAGCAGCTTGGATGGGAGCTCTGGAAACACCATATATTTT	CASSLDGSSGNTIYF
once	TRBV5-1	TRBJ2-2	TRBD2	TGCGCCAGCAGTTCACCCGGACTAGCGGGAGCCGGGGAGCTGTTTTTT	CASSSPGLAGAGELFF
few	TRBV6-6	TRBJ1-2	.	TGTGCCAGCAGTCCCAGGCCCTTCTATGGCTACACCTTC	CASSPRPFYGYTF
few	TRBV7-9	TRBJ1-2	TRBD1	TGTGCCAGCAGCTTCCAGGGGGACTATGGCTACACCTTC	CASSFQGDYGYTF
few	TRBV11-2	TRBJ1-6	.	TGTGCCAGCAGCCAGAACAGGGCCAATTCACCCCTCCACTTT	CASSQNRANSPLHF
.	TRBV7-2	TRBJ2-3	.	TGTGCCAGCAGCCTCCATGGGGGCGGGGGACGCACAGATACGCAGTATTTT	CASSLHGGGGRTDTQYF
.	TRBV5-4	TRBJ2-3	TRBD2	TGTGCCAGCAGCTCGGGAGGAGCGGGAGTCTCGGCCGATACGCAGTATTTT	CASSSGGAGVSADTQYF
few	TRBV7-3	TRBJ2-1	.	TGTGCCAGCAGCTTAGGGCCGGGGGGCAATAATGAGCAGTTCTTC	CASSLGPGGNNEQFF
.	TRBV11-1	TRBJ2-3	.	TGTGCCAGCAGCTTAAATAGCCTCGTCGATACGCAGTATTTT	CASSLNSLVDTQYF
few	TRBV27	TRBJ2-7	TRBD1	TGTGCCAGCAGCCATGGGACAGAAGACTACGAGCAGTACTTC	CASSHGTEDYEQYF
.	TRBV27	TRBJ2-7	TRBD1	TGTGCCAGCAGTCTAAGGGGGCTCGGGGCCTACGAGCAGTACTTC	CASSLRGLGAYEQYF
.	TRBV19	TRBJ2-3	TRBD2	TGTGCCAGTAGTATAGACCGGGAGGGAAAAGATACGCAGTATTTT	CASSIDREGKDTQYF
.	TRBV7-9	TRBJ2-2	TRBD1	TGTGCCAGCAGCTCGGGGGACAGGGGGCGCGGAGGCACCGGGGAGCTGTTTTTT	CASSSGDRGRGGTGELFF
.	TRBV18	TRBJ1-2	.	TGTGCCAGCTCACCAGGGCAACTCGCGTATGGCTACACCTTC	CASSPGQLAYGYTF
.	TRBV7-9	TRBJ1-4	.	TGTGCCAGCAGCCTCGGAGGCCCAACTAATGAAAAACTGTTTTTT	CASSLGGPTNEKLFF
.	TRBV4-2	TRBJ2-3	TRBD2	TGTGCCAGCAGCCAACCCGGGACTAGCATCACAGATACGCAGTATTTT	CASSQPGTSITDTQYF
few	TRBV28	TRBJ2-7	.	TGTGCCAGCAGTTTGCCTAGCGTCTACGAGCAGTACTTC	CASSLPSVYEQYF
.	TRBV5-4	TRBJ1-1	.	TGTGCCAGCATCCCCTGGGGGGCGGGGGACACTGAAGCTTTCTTT	CASIPWGAGDTEAFF
few	TRBV7-6	TRBJ2-7	.	TGTGCCAGCAGCTTAGGCCTAGCGCACGGCTCCTACGAGCAGTACTTC	CASSLGLAHGSYEQYF
.	TRBV28	TRBJ1-2	TRBD1	TGTGCCAGCAGCCGGGGACAGGGGGCCTATGGCTACACCTTC	CASSRGQGAYGYTF
few	TRBV29-1	TRBJ2-7	TRBD2	TGCAGCGTTGAAAGGTACGCGGGAGCGGAGAACTACGAGCAGTACTTC	CSVERYAGAENYEQYF
.	TRBV28	TRBJ1-2	.	TGTGCCAGCAGTTTGGGAGGTTATGGCTACACCTTC	CASSLGGYGYTF
few	TRBV20-1	TRBJ1-2	.	TGCAGTGCGACAGTTAACTATGGCTACACCTTC	CSATVNYGYTF